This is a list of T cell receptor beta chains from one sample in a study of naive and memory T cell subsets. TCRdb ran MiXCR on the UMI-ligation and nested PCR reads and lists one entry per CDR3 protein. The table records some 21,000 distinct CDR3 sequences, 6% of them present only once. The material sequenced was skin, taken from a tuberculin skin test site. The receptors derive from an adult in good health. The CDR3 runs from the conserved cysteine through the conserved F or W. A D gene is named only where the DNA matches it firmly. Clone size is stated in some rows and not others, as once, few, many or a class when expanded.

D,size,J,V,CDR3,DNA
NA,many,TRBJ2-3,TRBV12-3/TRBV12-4,CASRPSLDVGITDTQYF,TGTGCCAGCAGACCGTCCCTCGACGTGGGGATCACAGATACGCAGTATTTT
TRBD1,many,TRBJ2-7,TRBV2,CASTRTGGSYEQYF,TGTGCCAGCACTAGGACAGGGGGGTCCTACGAGCAGTACTTC
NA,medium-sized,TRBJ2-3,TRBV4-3,CASSQAYSGGSTDTQYF,TGCGCCAGCAGCCAAGCGTACAGCGGAGGAAGCACAGATACGCAGTATTTT
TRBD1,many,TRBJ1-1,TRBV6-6,CASESGTGAVNTEAFF,TGTGCCAGCGAATCCGGGACAGGGGCCGTGAACACTGAAGCTTTCTTT
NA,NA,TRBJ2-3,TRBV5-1,CASSLGGTDTQYF,TGCGCCAGCAGCTTGGGGGGCACAGATACGCAGTATTTT
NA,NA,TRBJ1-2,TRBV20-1,CSAPVGGYFPPYGYTF,TGCAGTGCCCCGGTCGGTGGGTACTTCCCCCCCTATGGCTACACCTTC
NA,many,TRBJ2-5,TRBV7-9,CASSHRLRAYQETQYF,TGTGCCAGCAGCCACCGCCTAAGGGCTTACCAAGAGACCCAGTACTTC
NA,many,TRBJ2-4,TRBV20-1,CSADGSDTAKNIQYF,TGCAGTGCGGACGGCTCGGATACAGCCAAAAACATTCAGTACTTC
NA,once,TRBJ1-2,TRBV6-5,CASSLGRGGFVGYTF,TGTGCCAGCAGCCTGGGAAGGGGTGGATTCGTTGGCTACACCTTC
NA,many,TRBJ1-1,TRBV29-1,CSVRSDLNTEAFF,TGCAGCGTTCGGTCAGATTTGAACACTGAAGCTTTCTTT
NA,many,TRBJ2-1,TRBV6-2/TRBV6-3,CASSPGDSYNEQFF,TGTGCCAGCAGTCCAGGGGACTCCTACAATGAGCAGTTCTTC
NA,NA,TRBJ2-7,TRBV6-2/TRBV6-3,CASSYGTLTVEQYF,TGTGCCAGCAGTTACGGGACTCTCACCGTGGAGCAGTACTTC
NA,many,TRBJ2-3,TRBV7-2,CASSIDTDTQYF,TGTGCCAGCAGCATTGACACAGATACGCAGTATTTT
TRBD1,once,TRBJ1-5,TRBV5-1,CASSLDPGTEGSYYSNQPQHF,TGCGCCAGCAGCTTGGACCCCGGGACAGAAGGATCCTATTATAGCAATCAGCCCCAGCATTTT